The sequence of this TCR beta chain was determined in a study of blood T cell repertoires in COVID-19. Looking at the study overall: PBMCs, B-cell-depleted T cells, or T cells were the source of the cDNA or gDNA that made up the material.

Per the original data handling: The authors estimated nucleated cell counts from reference gene primer amplification. The assay was immunoSEQ multiplex PCR, and TCRdb's table has in-frame clones only and misses some. V and J calls and clone size are given by that table; D and trimming were obtained from the DNA. The repertoire holds about 3,700 clones, with over 60% as singletons. The V gene lost 6 bases and the J gene lost 12 bases, with 8 bases spanning the gap. The CDR3 sequence is 10 residues long. Germline CDR1 SNHLY, CDR2 FYNNEI. This TCR came from a human donor in a cohort sampled during active COVID-19. The chain uses TRBV2 and TRBJ1-4; no reliable D call. The source material was peripheral blood. The CDR3 sequence is CASSAGELFF. In nucleotides, the CDR3 is TGTGCCAGCAGCGCCGGGGAACTGTTTTTT.